The 3 T cell receptor beta chains presented below share a single source sample, sequenced in a study of cytomegalovirus exposure and HLA in healthy donors. The PCR contained 60 Vbeta and 13 Jbeta primers. Produced via immunoSEQ multiplex PCR; TCRdb's table is partial and in-frame only. The sample shows a few hundred thousand clones, about 79% of them seen only once. Sequencing was done on a sample of PBMCs. These receptor sequences come from a man aged 18 to 29 in good health and CMV-seronegative.

This chain joins TRBV27 and TRBJ1-6; tentatively, D is TRBD1 (5 bases). V dropped 11 bases and J dropped 7 bases, with 15 bases sitting between them. Germline CDR1 reads MNHEY; CDR2 reads SMNVEV (reference sequence). This CDR3 is 13 amino acids long. The CDR3 region is CAGGGTNNSPLHF. Here the CDR3 DNA reads TGTGCCGGCGGCGGGACTAACAATTCACCCCTCCACTTT.

Only one count was recorded for this clone. The CDR3 DNA sequence: TGTGCCAGCGGAACGTTAGCACGCCGTCTAGCTTTCTTT. Translated, it gives CASGTLARRLAFF. The chain links TRBV6-5 to TRBJ1-1; D is ambiguous. The CDR3 length is 13 residues. Trimming removed 8 bases at V and 10 bases at J, with 20 bases between. Germline-derived CDR1 and CDR2 are MNHEY and SVGAGI.

The V and J genes are TRBV18 and TRBJ2-1, with TRBD2 matching over 7 bases. J gave up 2 bases and V 3 bases, and 10 bases lay outside the gene matches. Germline V CDR1 and CDR2: KGHSH, LQKENI. CDR3 length equals 17 residues. CDR3 in DNA: TGTGCCAGCTCACCCCTAGTTTTTCGGGGGGCCTACAATGAGCAGTTCTTC. It specifies CASSPLVFRGAYNEQFF.